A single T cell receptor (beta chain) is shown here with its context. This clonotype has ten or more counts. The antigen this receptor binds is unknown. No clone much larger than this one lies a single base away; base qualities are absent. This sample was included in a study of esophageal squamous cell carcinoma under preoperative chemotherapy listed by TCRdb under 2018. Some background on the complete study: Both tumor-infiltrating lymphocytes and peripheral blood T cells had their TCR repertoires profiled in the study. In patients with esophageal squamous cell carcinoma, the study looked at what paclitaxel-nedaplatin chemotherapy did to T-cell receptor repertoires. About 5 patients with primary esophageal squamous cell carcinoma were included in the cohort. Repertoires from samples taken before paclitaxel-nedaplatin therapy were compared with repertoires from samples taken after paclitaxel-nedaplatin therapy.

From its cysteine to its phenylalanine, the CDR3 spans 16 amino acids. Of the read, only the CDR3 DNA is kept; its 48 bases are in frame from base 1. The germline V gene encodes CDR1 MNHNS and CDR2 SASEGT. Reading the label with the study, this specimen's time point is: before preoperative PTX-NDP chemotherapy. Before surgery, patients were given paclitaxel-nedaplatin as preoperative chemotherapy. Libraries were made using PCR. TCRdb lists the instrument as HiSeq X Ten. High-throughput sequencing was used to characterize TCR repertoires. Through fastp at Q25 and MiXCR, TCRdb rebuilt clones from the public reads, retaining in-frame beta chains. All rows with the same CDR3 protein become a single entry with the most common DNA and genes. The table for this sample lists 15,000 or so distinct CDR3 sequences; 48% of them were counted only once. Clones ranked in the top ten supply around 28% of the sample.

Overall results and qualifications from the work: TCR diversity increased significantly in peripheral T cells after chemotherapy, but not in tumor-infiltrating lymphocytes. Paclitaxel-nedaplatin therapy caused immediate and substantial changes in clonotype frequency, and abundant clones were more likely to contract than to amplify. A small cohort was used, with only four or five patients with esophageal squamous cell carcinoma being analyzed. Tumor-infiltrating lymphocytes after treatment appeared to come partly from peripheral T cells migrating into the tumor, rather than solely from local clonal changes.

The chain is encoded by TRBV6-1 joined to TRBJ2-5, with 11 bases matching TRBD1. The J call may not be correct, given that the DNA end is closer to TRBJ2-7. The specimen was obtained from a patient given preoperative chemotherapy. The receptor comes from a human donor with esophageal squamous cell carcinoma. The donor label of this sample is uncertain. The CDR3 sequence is CASRGTGGQSFREQYF. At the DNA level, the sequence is TGTGCCAGCAGGGGGACAGGGGGACAGAGCTTTCGCGAGCAGTACTTC.